The subject of this entry is one TCR beta chain. V was trimmed by 4 bases and J by 3 bases, leaving 19 bases between them. The CDR3 contains 17 residues. Germline V gives CDR1 SGHRS, CDR2 YFSETQ. The sample belongs to a study of OX40 agonist ivuxolimab in advanced cancers. For the study at large: Patients were given ivuxolimab, an antibody that agonizes OX40 (CD134).

TCRdb keeps only in-frame clones here, not all; method: immunoSEQ multiplex PCR. The sample records about 93,000 clones, roughly 89% being singletons. Sequencing used CD4+ or CD8+ T cells sorted from blood, obtained in a trial of the OX40 agonist ivuxolimab. The origin of this receptor is an adult with an advanced solid tumor such as melanoma, head and neck, liver or kidney cancer. The rearrangement links TRBV5-1 to TRBJ2-2; D not resolved. In DNA, the CDR3 is TGCGCCAGCAGCCGACGCACTGGGGATTGGGACACCGGGGAGCTGTTTTTT. Its protein is CASSRRTGDWDTGELFF.